These 25 T cell receptor beta chains were sequenced from one sample in a study of T cells in Graves' hyperthyroidism and ophthalmopathy. The investigators amplified TCR beta CDR3 regions from RNA transcripts. HTBI primers drove first-round RT-PCR of the TCR CDR3. TCRdb itself ran the multiplex PCR reads through MiXCR, one entry per CDR3 protein. The sample shows about 610,000 distinct CDR3 sequences, more than 15% of them seen only once. Specimen: blood. The receptors were sampled from a woman aged 40 to 49 with Graves' ophthalmopathy.

In its sample, this clonotype was seen a few times. The V and J genes are TRBV5-8 and TRBJ2-5, with 9 bases aligning to TRBD2. The ends lost 4 bases at V and 3 bases at J; junction bases unmatched: 10. CDR1 is SGHTS, CDR2 YDEGEE, per germline. This CDR3 comprises 16 residues. CDR3 DNA: TGTGCCAGCAGCATTAGCGGGGGCGCAGGAAAAGAGACCCAGTACTTC. This sequence encodes CASSISGGAGKETQYF.

This clonotype was observed a handful of times. The chain carries TRBV7-6 and TRBJ1-4; 9 bases align to TRBD1. Germline CDR1 SGHVS, CDR2 FNYEAQ. CDR3 length: 15 amino acids. J lost 8 bases, V lost 4 bases, and 8 bases had no gene match. CDR3 loop: CASSSNRGRGEKLFF. In DNA form, the CDR3 reads TGTGCCAGCAGCTCAAACAGGGGGCGTGGGGAAAAACTGTTTTTT.

This clonotype was detected many times. The genes are TRBV28 and TRBJ1-5; unclear D gene. Germline CDR1 is MDHEN and CDR2 is SYDVKM. The CDR3 covers 12 residues. The ends were cut back, 4 bases at V and 11 bases at J, with 12 bases in the middle. The DNA for the CDR3 is TGTGCCAGCAGTTCCTCGGACCGGGCCCAGCATTTT. Translating it yields CASSSSDRAQHF.

This clonotype has a handful of counts. This CDR3 reads CASSSNPILRNSGNTIYF. The CDR3 DNA is TGTGCCAGCAGCTCTAATCCCATCCTCAGGAACTCTGGAAACACCATATATTTT. This sequence joins TRBV7-6 and TRBJ1-3; D unresolved. The CDR3 totals 18 residues. V was cut by 4 bases and J by 0 bases, with 19 bases left in between. Germline CDR1 SGHVS, CDR2 FNYEAQ.

The V and J genes are TRBV6-1 and TRBJ2-1; D may be TRBD1 (5 bases). The CDR3 contains 12 residues. V lost 5 bases to trimming and J lost 10 bases, with 12 bases between them. The germline V gene encodes CDR1 MNHNS and CDR2 SASEGT. The chain's CDR3 is CASSFDSPEQFF. The CDR3 coding sequence is TGTGCCAGCAGTTTCGACAGCCCCGAGCAGTTCTTC.

J is TRBJ2-6 and V is TRBV6-5; no reliable D call. The CDR3 sequence is 16 residues long. V was clipped by 2 bases and J by 4 bases, with 12 bases between them. CDR1 and CDR2 from the germline V gene are MNHEY and SVGAGI. CDR3 nucleotide sequence: TGTGCCAGCAGTTACAATAGAGCCGCCGGGGCCAACGTCCTGACTTTC. It yields the protein CASSYNRAAGANVLTF.

This clonotype has more than one count but fewer than ten. The chain carries TRBV7-9 and TRBJ1-6; TRBD1 might be the D (6 bases). CDR1 is SEHNR and CDR2 is FQNEAQ in the germline V gene (reference sequence). Trimming pared 4 bases from V and 9 bases from J, leaving 22 bases between. This CDR3 comprises 17 residues. CDR3 region: CASSSSSDSRLVSPLHF. In DNA form, the CDR3 reads TGTGCCAGCAGCTCATCGTCGGACAGTCGCCTCGTTTCACCCCTCCACTTT. Full variable domain (remainder filled in from reference TRBV7-9 and TRBJ1-6): DTGVSQNPRHKITKRGQNVTFRCDPISEHNRLYWYRQTLGQGPEFLTYFQNEAQLEKSRLLSDRFSAERPKGSFSTLEIQRTEQGDSAMYLCASSSSSDSRLVSPLHFGNGTRLTVT.

This clonotype was detected only a few times. The V call is TRBV20-1, the J call TRBJ2-6; D gene ambiguous. Germline CDR1 reads DFQATT; CDR2 reads SNEGSKA (reference sequence). V dropped 3 bases and J dropped 0 bases, with 6 bases sitting between them. CDR3 length: 14 amino acids. The DNA for the CDR3 is TGCAGTGCTAGTAGCAACTCTGGGGCCAACGTCCTGACTTTC. Residues: CSASSNSGANVLTF.

This clonotype was observed a handful of times. The chain links TRBV27 to TRBJ1-2; the match to TRBD1 covers 10 bases. Trimming removed 7 bases from V and 4 bases from J; junction bases left unmatched: 9. CDR3 length equals 15 residues. Germline CDR1 reads MNHEY; CDR2 reads SMNVEV (reference sequence). CDR3 loop: CASMDRGGIGYGYTF. CDR3 bases: TGTGCCAGCATGGACAGGGGGGGGATAGGCTATGGCTACACCTTC.

This sequence joins TRBV6-1 and TRBJ1-2; D remains unclear. V lost 10 bases and J lost 5, with 17 bases in between. There are 13 residues in the CDR3. Germline V gives CDR1 MNHNS, CDR2 SASEGT. CDR3 region: CATRQYDAYGYTF. The CDR3, as DNA: TGTGCCACCCGCCAATACGACGCTTATGGCTACACCTTC.

This chain joins TRBV10-3 and TRBJ2-2, with 10 bases matching TRBD2. Germline CDR1 is ENHRY and CDR2 is SYGVKD. The J segment lost 0 bases and the V segment lost 6 bases, leaving 4 bases of the junction unmatched. This CDR3 is built from 16 residues. CDR3 bases: TGTGCCATCAGCCAAACTAGCGGGGCGAACACCGGGGAGCTGTTTTTT. Its translation: CAISQTSGANTGELFF.

The chain carries TRBV6-9 and TRBJ2-2, with D tentatively TRBD2 (7 bases). The germline V gene has CDR1 MNHGY and CDR2 SVAAGI. The CDR3 has 15 residues. V lost 4 bases, J lost 5 bases, and 14 bases lay in between. The CDR3 region is CASSSSGTITGELFF. DNA of the CDR3: TGTGCCAGCAGTTCCAGCGGGACAATTACCGGGGAGCTGTTTTTT.

This clonotype was observed a handful of times. This rearrangement joins TRBV6-1 to TRBJ2-2, with D perhaps TRBD1 (6 bases). This CDR3 spans 17 amino acids. Trimming pared 6 bases from V and 1 base from J, leaving 18 bases between. The germline CDR1 and CDR2 sequences are MNHNS and SASEGT. The CDR3 nucleotides are TGTGCCAGCAGCCCGATGATCACAGGGAGGAACACCGGGGAGCTGTTTTTT. As protein: CASSPMITGRNTGELFF.

The chain recombines TRBV30 with TRBJ2-3; a weak D match, TRBD1 (5 bases). CDR3 length: 14 residues. The germline V gene has CDR1 GTSNPN and CDR2 SVGIG (reference sequence). The ends were cut back, 4 bases at V and 6 bases at J, with 17 bases in the middle. The CDR3 reads CAWNKGAGADTQYF. In nucleotides, the CDR3 is TGTGCCTGGAATAAAGGGGCCGGCGCGGATACGCAGTATTTT.

V and J are TRBV18 and TRBJ2-2; possibly TRBD1 for D (6 bases). V lost 3 bases and J lost 4, with 18 bases in between. The CDR3 is 17 residues long. CDR1 is KGHSH, CDR2 LQKENI, per germline. The CDR3 nucleotides are TGTGCCAGCTCACCCGGCAACGACAGGTCCCTCACCGGGGAGCTGTTTTTT. Residues: CASSPGNDRSLTGELFF.

The V and J genes are TRBV4-2 and TRBJ2-7, with 10 bases lining up with TRBD2. The CDR3 consists of 18 residues. The J segment lost 2 bases and the V segment lost 0 bases, leaving 10 bases of the junction unmatched. CDR1 is LGHNA, CDR2 YNFKEQ, per germline. The CDR3 sequence is CASSQEISALAGAYEQYF. CDR3 nucleotides: TGTGCCAGCAGCCAAGAGATCTCGGCCCTAGCGGGGGCCTACGAGCAGTACTTC.

This clonotype was detected a few times. The chain joins TRBV20-1 to TRBJ1-6, with 8 positions matching TRBD1. Trimming took 4 bases from V and 7 from J; bases not matched to a gene: 12. The CDR3 runs 16 residues. Germline values: CDR1 DFQATT, CDR2 SNEGSKA (reference sequence). CDR3 in amino acids: CSANYETGVRNSPLHF. In DNA, the CDR3 is TGCAGTGCTAATTATGAGACAGGGGTCCGGAATTCACCCCTCCACTTT.

In this sample, this clonotype turned up once. The rearrangement uses TRBV5-5 and TRBJ2-1; D gene uncertain. CDR1 is SGHKS, CDR2 YYEKEE, per germline (reference sequence). The length of the CDR3 is 13 residues. V was shortened by 4 bases and J by 9 bases, with 14 bases between the two germline ends. CDR3 residues: CASSTKVDPEQFF. The CDR3 nucleotides are TGTGCCAGCAGCACAAAAGTCGACCCTGAGCAGTTCTTC.

This clonotype has ten or more counts. The CDR3 DNA sequence: TGTGCCAGCAGTTTAGGGGGCATAGACTACGAGCAGTACTTC. Its translation: CASSLGGIDYEQYF. The gene calls are TRBV12-3 or TRBV12-4 and TRBJ2-7, with D possibly being TRBD1 (5 bases). V was clipped by 1 base and J by 3 bases, with 10 bases between them. This CDR3 is 14 amino acids long.

V gene TRBV13 combines with J gene TRBJ2-3; 13 nucleotides line up with TRBD2. Germline V CDR1 and CDR2: PRHDT, FYEKMQ (reference sequence). The CDR3 extends over 16 amino acids. With V trimmed by 5 bases and J by 5 bases, 7 bases remained unmatched. CDR3 protein: CASSPGTSGNGDTQYF. CDR3 sequence (DNA): TGTGCCAGCAGCCCCGGGACTAGCGGGAACGGAGATACGCAGTATTTT.

This clonotype was found many times. The chain uses TRBV18 and TRBJ1-2, with 9 nucleotides matching TRBD1. The germline V gene has CDR1 KGHSH and CDR2 LQKENI. V was clipped by 1 base and J by 7 bases; unmatched bases: 10. The CDR3 covers 16 residues. The DNA for the CDR3 is TGTGCCAGCTCACCACTGGAGACAGGGGGACTCTTTGGCTACACCTTC. Its translation: CASSPLETGGLFGYTF.

This clonotype was counted ten times or more. V and J are TRBV12-3 or TRBV12-4 and TRBJ1-5, with a possible D match to TRBD1 (5 bases). The CDR3 extends over 13 amino acids. V shed 3 bases and J shed 5 bases, with 8 bases lying between them. The CDR3 DNA reads TGTGCCAGCAGTTTCGGGGCGGATCAGCCCCAGCATTTT. As protein: CASSFGADQPQHF.

The chain links TRBV12-3 or TRBV12-4 to TRBJ2-7, with a tentative D call TRBD2 (6 bases). Trimming shortened V by 2 bases and J by 6 bases, and 11 bases separated the two germline ends. The CDR3 contains 13 residues. CDR3 in amino acids: CASSLTSSGEQYF. The CDR3 DNA follows: TGTGCCAGCAGTTTAACTAGCAGTGGCGAGCAGTACTTC.

This clonotype has ten or more counts. The chain links TRBV30 to TRBJ1-1; D gene unclear. CDR1 and CDR2 (germline): GTSNPN, SVGIG (reference sequence). The ends were cut back, 3 bases at V and 4 bases at J, with 12 bases in the middle. The CDR3 is 13 amino acids. CDR3 nucleotide sequence: TGTGCCTGGAGAGGTTATGGGCGCACTGAAGCTTTCTTT. It specifies CAWRGYGRTEAFF.

This clonotype has at least ten counts. The chain uses TRBV5-1 and TRBJ1-1; the D gene is possibly TRBD1 (5 bases). The germline V gene has CDR1 SGHRS and CDR2 YFSETQ. Trimming took 4 bases from V and 0 from J, leaving 13 bases between them. This CDR3 is built from 15 residues. The CDR3 DNA reads TGCGCCAGCAGCCCTATGGGACCTCTGAACACTGAAGCTTTCTTT. Amino acids: CASSPMGPLNTEAFF. Together with reference TRBV5-1 and TRBJ1-1, the CDR3 gives the full variable domain: KAGVTQTPRYLIKTRGQQVTLSCSPISGHRSVSWYQQTPGQGLQFLFEYFSETQRNKGNFPGRFSGRQFSNSRSEMNVSTLELGDSALYLCASSPMGPLNTEAFFGQGTRLTVV.